Listed here are 26 T cell receptor beta chains from one sample, sequenced in a study of T cell responses to AZD1222 COVID-19 vaccine. The data were produced by immunoSEQ multiplex PCR, yet TCRdb's version contains in-frame clones alone and is incomplete. This table holds 80,000 to 100,000 clones, around nine tenths found once. Material: peripheral blood, obtained on day 0 of AZD1222 vaccination. The receptors here all came from an adult in good health.

This clone was picked up one time. The chain links TRBV7-6 to TRBJ1-6, with 7 bases aligning to TRBD1. CDR1 and CDR2 from the germline V gene are SGHVS and FNYEAQ. This CDR3 is 18 amino acids long. The J segment lost 1 base and the V segment lost 0 bases, leaving 6 bases of the junction unmatched. CDR3 amino acids: CASSLARGRISYNSPLHF. Here the CDR3 DNA reads TGTGCCAGCAGCTTAGCGAGGGGGCGCATATCCTATAATTCACCCCTCCACTTT.

The V call is TRBV4-3, the J call TRBJ2-7; 14 bases align to TRBD2. CDR1 and CDR2 (germline): LGHNA, YSLEER. CDR3 length: 16 residues. The ends lost 3 bases at V and 7 bases at J; junction bases unmatched: 8. The CDR3 region has the DNA TGCGCCAGCAGCCAGACCGGGACTAGCGGGAGTTGGGAGCAGTACTTC. Translated: CASSQTGTSGSWEQYF.

The chain links TRBV3-1 (or the pseudogene TRBV3-2) to TRBJ2-2; D uncertain. The germline V gene has CDR1 LGHDT and CDR2 YNNKEL (reference sequence). V lost 4 bases to trimming and J lost 7 bases, with 10 bases between them. This CDR3 is built from 13 residues. CDR3 loop: CASSPVMGGELFF. As DNA, the CDR3 is TGTGCCAGCAGCCCGGTAATGGGCGGGGAGCTGTTTTTT.

The chain uses TRBV30 and TRBJ1-1; maybe TRBD1 (5 bases). The CDR3 length is 15 residues. The germline V and J ends were trimmed by 3 bases and 1 base, with 15 bases remaining between them. Germline V gene sequence: CDR1 GTSNPN, CDR2 SVGIG (reference sequence). The CDR3 sequence is CAWRNEGLGNTEAFF. CDR3 nucleotides: TGTGCCTGGAGGAACGAGGGGCTCGGGAACACTGAAGCTTTCTTT.

This chain links TRBV2 with TRBJ1-5; D not resolved. There are 17 residues in the CDR3. Germline values: CDR1 SNHLY, CDR2 FYNNEI. V was cut by 2 bases and J by 0 bases, with 14 bases left in between. The CDR3 spells CASSEPPLGSSNQPQHF. The CDR3 DNA reads TGTGCCAGCAGTGAACCCCCCTTGGGTAGTAGCAATCAGCCCCAGCATTTT.

The chain couples TRBV11-2 to TRBJ1-5; possible D gene TRBD1, 5 bases. V lost 5 bases to trimming and J lost 6 bases, with 17 bases between them. This CDR3 has 15 amino acids. In germline, CDR1 is SGHAT, CDR2 FQNNGV. CDR3 DNA: TGTGCCAGCAGCCCGGGCGGGGCTGGGGGTCAGCCCCAGCATTTT. Protein: CASSPGGAGGQPQHF.

The rearrangement links TRBV5-1 to TRBJ2-7, with D uncertain. The CDR3 is made up of 15 amino acids. Germline V gene data show CDR1 as SGHRS and CDR2 as YFSETQ. V lost 0 bases and J 2 bases, leaving 12 bases between the germline ends. CDR3 in amino acids: CASSLDKHVTYEQYF. The DNA for the CDR3 is TGCGCCAGCAGCTTGGATAAGCACGTCACCTACGAGCAGTACTTC. The entire variable domain, with the rest obtained from reference TRBV5-1 and TRBJ2-7, is as follows: KAGVTQTPRYLIKTRGQQVTLSCSPISGHRSVSWYQQTPGQGLQFLFEYFSETQRNKGNFPGRFSGRQFSNSRSEMNVSTLELGDSALYLCASSLDKHVTYEQYFGPGTRLTVT.

This clone turned up a few times. The rearrangement links TRBV5-4 to TRBJ2-6; D unresolved. Trimming removed 0 bases from V and 6 bases from J, with 10 bases in between. The CDR3 is 15 residues long. CDR1 is SGHNT and CDR2 is YYREEE in the germline V gene (reference sequence). CDR3 nucleotides: TGTGCCAGCAGCTTGGTTGGTCCTGAGGCCAACGTCCTGACTTTC. Encoded protein: CASSLVGPEANVLTF.

J is TRBJ2-1 and V is TRBV7-9; weak D call: TRBD1 (6 bases). Trimming stripped 5 bases from V and 6 bases from J, with 14 bases between. The V gene's germline CDR1 is SEHNR and CDR2 FQNEAQ (reference sequence). The CDR3 has 14 amino acids. CDR3 sequence (DNA): TGTGCCAGCAGCCTCCAGGGGACGGGCAATGAGCAGTTCTTC. It encodes CASSLQGTGNEQFF.

This clone was seen a few times. V usage is TRBV3-1 (or the pseudogene TRBV3-2) and J usage is TRBJ2-7, with 8 nucleotides matching TRBD1. J was trimmed by 6 bases and V by 3 bases; bases with no gene match: 10. This CDR3 is 15 amino acids long. Germline values: CDR1 LGHDT, CDR2 YNNKEL (reference sequence). CDR3 amino acids: CASSQGTGHLGEQYF. CDR3 DNA sequence: TGTGCCAGCAGCCAGGGGACAGGCCATCTGGGCGAGCAGTACTTC.

This clone was picked up one time. The V call is TRBV9, the J call TRBJ2-3; no firm D call. Germline values: CDR1 SGDLS, CDR2 YYNGEE. CDR3 length: 15 residues. The V gene lost 0 bases and the J gene lost 5 bases, with 13 bases spanning the gap. CDR3 in amino acids: CASSVARVKGDTQYF. CDR3 nucleotides: TGTGCCAGCAGCGTAGCCCGCGTGAAGGGAGATACGCAGTATTTT.

As DNA, the CDR3 is TGTGCCAGCAGTTCCAATGACGCCAGGGCGGGGGGCTACACCTTC. Translated: CASSSNDARAGGYTF. The chain carries TRBV28 and TRBJ1-2; D possibly corresponds to TRBD1 (5 bases). This CDR3 has 15 amino acids. V was cut by 4 bases and J by 8 bases, with 20 bases left in between. Germline CDR1 MDHEN, CDR2 SYDVKM.

The chain has TRBV7-8 and TRBJ1-3; the D gene is possibly TRBD1 (6 bases). Per the germline V gene, CDR1 is SGHVS and CDR2 is FQNEAQ. V was trimmed by 5 bases and J by 0 bases, leaving 14 bases between them. The CDR3 covers 16 residues. The CDR3 reads CASSDYRVPSGNTIYF. CDR3 nucleotides: TGTGCCAGCAGCGATTACAGGGTCCCCTCTGGAAACACCATATATTTT.

The CDR3 is CASVTSNYGYTF. The CDR3 coding sequence is TGTGCCAGCGTTACTTCTAACTATGGCTACACCTTC. The V gene is TRBV6-5, the J gene TRBJ1-2; no reliable D call. V lost 8 bases and J 0 bases, leaving 7 bases between the germline ends. The CDR3 contains 12 residues. Germline V gene data show CDR1 as MNHEY and CDR2 as SVGAGI.

J is TRBJ2-2 and V is TRBV24-1, with D possibly TRBD2 on 6 matching bases. The V and J ends lost 5 bases and 1 base respectively, with 10 bases between them. The germline V gene has CDR1 KGHDR and CDR2 SFDVKD. The CDR3 contains 15 residues. CDR3 sequence (DNA): TGTGCCACCAGTGGGTCGGGAGTGAACACCGGGGAGCTGTTTTTT. Protein sequence: CATSGSGVNTGELFF.

The CDR3 nucleotides are TGTGCCAGCAGTTTCAACGGAATCTCCTACGAGCAGTACTTC. Amino acid sequence: CASSFNGISYEQYF. V usage is TRBV28 and J usage is TRBJ2-7; D is unclear. In germline, CDR1 is MDHEN, CDR2 SYDVKM. CDR3 length: 14 amino acids. Trimming shortened V by 3 bases and J by 0 bases, and 9 bases separated the two germline ends.

V usage is TRBV4-3 and J usage is TRBJ2-3; TRBD2 matches at 7 bases. This CDR3 has 14 amino acids. V lost 4 bases and J lost 6; bases outside the gene matches: 7. CDR1 and CDR2 from the germline V gene are LGHNA and YSLEER. The CDR3 reads CASSPGLGEDTQYF. Written as DNA, the CDR3 is TGCGCCAGCAGCCCCGGACTAGGGGAGGATACGCAGTATTTT.

This clone has a handful of counts. The chain has TRBV9 and TRBJ1-3, with D unresolved. Looked up from germline, CDR1 is SGDLS and CDR2 is YYNGEE. CDR3 length equals 16 residues. With 3 bases removed from V and 0 bases from J, the gap between germline ends came to 13 bases. CDR3 in amino acids: CASSARSRTSGNTIYF. Here the CDR3 DNA reads TGTGCCAGCAGCGCCAGGTCGCGTACCTCTGGAAACACCATATATTTT.

CDR3 sequence: CASSLDRRFTTEAFF. CDR3 nucleotide sequence: TGTGCCAGCAGTTTAGACAGGCGATTCACCACTGAAGCTTTCTTT. The rearrangement joins TRBV28 to TRBJ1-1; tentatively, D is TRBD1 (6 bases). Per the germline V gene, CDR1 is MDHEN and CDR2 is SYDVKM. The ends were cut back, 2 bases at V and 4 bases at J, with 14 bases in the middle. The CDR3 spans 15 residues.

In its sample, this clone was seen a few times. The chain combines TRBV6-4 with TRBJ1-1; tentatively, D is TRBD1 (5 bases). The CDR3 runs 15 residues. Germline V lookup: CDR1 MRHNA, CDR2 SNTAGT. Trimming removed 7 bases from V and 0 bases from J, with 15 bases in between. The DNA for the CDR3 is TGTGCCAGCAAGCAGGGAATTGGAATGAACACTGAAGCTTTCTTT. Amino acids: CASKQGIGMNTEAFF.

This chain connects TRBV2 to TRBJ2-1; TRBD2 matches 13 bases. The CDR3 covers 13 residues. The V gene's germline CDR1 is SNHLY and CDR2 FYNNEI. V was pared by 6 bases and J by 15 bases, with 8 bases of the junction left unmatched. The CDR3 here is CASSQGLAGMSFF. CDR3 nucleotides: TGTGCCAGCAGCCAGGGACTAGCGGGGATGTCGTTCTTC.

The rearrangement links TRBV25-1 to TRBJ1-2, with a possible D match to TRBD1 (5 bases). V lost 0 bases, J lost 4 bases, and 12 bases lay in between. The CDR3 totals 15 residues. In germline, CDR1 is MGHDK, CDR2 SYGVNS. Here the CDR3 reads CASSEYWGGAYGYTF. DNA for the CDR3: TGTGCCAGCAGTGAATATTGGGGCGGCGCCTATGGCTACACCTTC.

V usage is TRBV6-2 or TRBV6-3 and J usage is TRBJ2-2; a possible D gene is TRBD2 (5 bases). Germline V gene sequence: CDR1 MNHEY, CDR2 SVGEGT. This CDR3 is built from 15 residues. The V gene lost 2 bases and the J gene lost 3 bases, with 10 bases spanning the gap. The CDR3, as DNA: TGTGCCAGCAGTTACGTGGGAGCGTACACCGGGGAGCTGTTTTTT. It encodes CASSYVGAYTGELFF.

This clone was seen once. This chain uses TRBV9 with TRBJ2-3; TRBD2 aligns across 12 bases. Unmatched junction bases numbered 6, after V lost 3 bases and J lost 4 bases. The CDR3 covers 16 residues. CDR1 is SGDLS, CDR2 YYNGEE, per germline. The CDR3: CASSARLAGASDTQYF. In DNA, the CDR3 is TGTGCCAGCAGCGCTAGACTAGCGGGAGCCTCAGATACGCAGTATTTT.

The chain is built from TRBV6-2 or TRBV6-3 and TRBJ1-1; D possibly corresponds to TRBD1 (6 bases). The CDR3 has 17 residues. Germline V gene data show CDR1 as MNHEY and CDR2 as SVGEGT. V shed 2 bases and J shed 10 bases, with 26 bases lying between them. CDR3 DNA: TGTGCCAGCAGTTACGCAGATAAAAGGGGACACCTAGTAAGAGCTTTCTTT. Translated, it gives CASSYADKRGHLVRAFF.

This clone was detected once. The rearrangement joins TRBV30 to TRBJ1-4, with D possibly TRBD1 on 6 matching bases. The germline V and J ends were trimmed by 4 bases and 3 bases, with 9 bases remaining between them. CDR3 size: 13 residues. Germline CDR1 and CDR2: GTSNPN and SVGIG (reference sequence). The CDR3 sequence: CAWTGTPNEKLFF. CDR3 DNA sequence: TGTGCCTGGACAGGGACACCTAATGAAAAACTGTTTTTT.